This TCR beta chain was sequenced for a study of blood T cell repertoires in COVID-19. Study-wide context: COVID-19 samples from acute and convalescent phases originated in the United States, Italy and Spain. Sources were T cells, B-cell-depleted T cells, or PBMCs; the material itself was cDNA or gDNA.

In the original processing: Researchers report that nucleated cell counts were estimated from reference gene primer amplification. Libraries were prepared by immunoSEQ multiplex PCR; TCRdb keeps only in-frame clonotypes and omits some of them. That table gives V, J and clone size, and the DNA gave D and trimming. The table includes over 45,000 clones, less than 90% detected once. The specimen was peripheral blood. This TCR came from a human donor in a cohort sampled during active COVID-19.

The CDR3 DNA is TGTGCCAGCAGCCCAGCAAACCTATACAGGGTGACTGGAAACACCATATATTTT. Translated: CASSPANLYRVTGNTIYF. V is TRBV9 and J is TRBJ1-3; tentatively, D is TRBD1 (6 bases). V lost 4 bases to trimming and J lost 2 bases, with 22 bases between them. The germline CDR1 and CDR2 sequences are SGDLS and YYNGEE. This CDR3 is built from 18 residues.